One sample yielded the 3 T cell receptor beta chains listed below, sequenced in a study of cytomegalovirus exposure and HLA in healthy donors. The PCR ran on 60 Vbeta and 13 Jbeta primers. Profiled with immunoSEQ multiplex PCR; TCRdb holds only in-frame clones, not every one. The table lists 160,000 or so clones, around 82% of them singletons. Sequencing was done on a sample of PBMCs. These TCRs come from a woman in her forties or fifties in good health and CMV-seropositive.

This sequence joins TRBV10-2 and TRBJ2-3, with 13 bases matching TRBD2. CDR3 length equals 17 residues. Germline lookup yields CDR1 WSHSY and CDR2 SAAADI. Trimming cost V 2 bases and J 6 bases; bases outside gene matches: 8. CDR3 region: CASSEGLAGVKADTQYF. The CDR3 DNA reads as TGCGCCAGCAGTGAGGGACTAGCGGGGGTCAAAGCGGATACGCAGTATTTT.

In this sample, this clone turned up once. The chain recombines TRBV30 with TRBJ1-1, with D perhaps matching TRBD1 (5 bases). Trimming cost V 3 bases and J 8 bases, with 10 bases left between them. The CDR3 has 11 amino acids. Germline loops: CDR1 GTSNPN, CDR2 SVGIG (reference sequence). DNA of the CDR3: TGTGCCTGGAGCGGGCCAGGGGAAGCTTTCTTT. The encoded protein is CAWSGPGEAFF.

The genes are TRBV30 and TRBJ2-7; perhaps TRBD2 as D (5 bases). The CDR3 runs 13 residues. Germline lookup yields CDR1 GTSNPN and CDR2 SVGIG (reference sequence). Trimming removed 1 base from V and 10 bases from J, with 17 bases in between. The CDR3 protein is CAWSATWTEFQYF. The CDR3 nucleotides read TGTGCCTGGAGTGCGACATGGACTGAATTTCAGTACTTC.